The clone carrying this T cell receptor (beta chain) was seen a single time. Its antigen is as yet unknown. The sample originates from a study of vaccination effects on CD4 cells after COVID-19. Study summary: Vaccine administered to participants consisted of two doses of either BNT162b2 or mRNA-1273. Study results and limitations: Cross-reactivity toward common cold coronaviruses was confined to only 1 of 255 vaccine-induced clones in healthy vaccinees.

Only in-frame clones appear in the TCRdb table, and some are missing; sequencing was by immunoSEQ multiplex PCR. The sample shows about 71,000 clones, roughly 80% of them seen only once. Losses at the gene ends were 2 bases for V and 4 bases for J; bases not matched to a gene: 8. The CDR3 length is 16 residues. Germline V gene data show CDR1 as MNHNS and CDR2 as SASEGT. Before sequencing took place, the ViraFEST assay used viral peptide pools to expand antigen-specific CD4+ T cells. Culture lasted around eleven days before CD4+ T cell isolation. Absence of prior SARS-CoV-2 infection characterized the vaccine recipients, who showed negative nucleocapsid antibodies.

This clonotype originated in a human donor who received a COVID-19 vaccine. Material: CD4+ T cells from PBMCs cultured with SARS-CoV-2 spike peptides, obtained before COVID-19 vaccination. The chain employs TRBV6-1 and TRBJ1-5; 7 bases fit TRBD1. The CDR3 coding sequence is TGTGCCAGCAGTGAAATAGGGGGCGCGCGAAATCAGCCCCAGCATTTT. Translated: CASSEIGGARNQPQHF.